The 15 T cell receptor beta chains reported below all come from one sample, sequenced in a study of OX40 agonist ivuxolimab in advanced cancers. Clones were read by immunoSEQ multiplex PCR, and TCRdb kept only the in-frame ones, dropping some. The sample lists some 26,000 clones; 85% were seen once. The source material was CD4+ or CD8+ T cells sorted from blood, sampled in a trial of the OX40 agonist ivuxolimab. These receptors were taken from an adult with an advanced solid tumor such as melanoma, head and neck, liver or kidney cancer.

The rearrangement joins TRBV28 to TRBJ1-2; D is perhaps TRBD1 (6 bases). The CDR3 is 15 residues long. V was trimmed by 5 bases and J by 0 bases, leaving 13 bases between them. The V gene's germline CDR1 is MDHEN and CDR2 SYDVKM. The CDR3 is CASSDNREANYGYTF. DNA for the CDR3: TGTGCCAGCAGTGACAACAGGGAGGCTAACTATGGCTACACCTTC.

The chain couples TRBV11-2 to TRBJ2-3; unclear D gene. Trimming took 6 bases from V and 1 from J, leaving 5 bases between them. Germline V lookup: CDR1 SGHAT, CDR2 FQNNGV. CDR3 length equals 12 residues. CDR3 region: CASRERTDTQYF. The CDR3 DNA reads TGTGCCAGCAGGGAACGCACAGATACGCAGTATTTT.

The chain joins TRBV9 to TRBJ1-1; 7 bases line up with TRBD1. The V segment lost 4 bases and the J segment 8 bases; nucleotides outside the gene matches: 5. Germline assignment: CDR1 SGDLS and CDR2 YYNGEE. This CDR3 spans 12 amino acids. This CDR3 reads CASSRDSQEAFF. Here the CDR3 DNA reads TGTGCCAGCAGCCGGGACAGTCAAGAAGCTTTCTTT. Full variable domain (remainder filled in from reference TRBV9 and TRBJ1-1): DSGVTQTPKHLITATGQRVTLRCSPRSGDLSVYWYQQSLDQGLQFLIQYYNGEERAKGNILERFSAQQFPDLHSELNLSSLELGDSALYFCASSRDSQEAFFGQGTRLTVV.

This chain uses TRBV4-2 with TRBJ1-6; D is unresolved. The length of the CDR3 is 16 residues. Trimming removed 1 base at V and 7 bases at J, with 14 bases between. CDR1 is LGHNA, CDR2 YNFKEQ, per germline. The CDR3 is CASSQALQEPNSPLHF. The DNA of the CDR3 is TGTGCCAGCAGCCAAGCTCTTCAGGAGCCGAATTCACCCCTCCACTTT.

The chain has TRBV27 and TRBJ1-5; D perhaps matches TRBD1 (6 bases). The ends were cut back, 3 bases at V and 9 bases at J, with 15 bases in the middle. There are 14 residues in the CDR3. Germline V gene lookup returns CDR1 MNHEY and CDR2 SMNVEV (reference sequence). CDR3 sequence reads: CASSFTGTAAPQHF. In nucleotides, the CDR3 is TGTGCCAGCAGTTTCACAGGGACCGCGGCGCCCCAGCATTTT.

The V and J genes are TRBV5-6 and TRBJ1-6; 8 bases agree with TRBD1. From germline, CDR1 is SGHDT and CDR2 YYEEEE. V lost 4 bases to trimming and J lost 10 bases; unmatched junction nucleotides: 13. The CDR3 extends over 16 amino acids. CDR3 bases: TGTGCCAGCAGCACGGACGACAGGGGTTTGGGGTCACCCCTCCACTTT. Translating it yields CASSTDDRGLGSPLHF.

The rearrangement uses TRBV11-2 and TRBJ1-1, with TRBD1 as a possible D gene (6 bases). The CDR3 contains 12 residues. V was cut by 4 bases and J by 6 bases, with 9 bases left in between. CDR1 and CDR2 from the germline V gene are SGHAT and FQNNGV. CDR3 protein: CASSWGAAEAFF. The CDR3, as DNA: TGTGCCAGCAGCTGGGGGGCCGCTGAAGCTTTCTTT. Together with reference TRBV11-2 and TRBJ1-1, the CDR3 gives the full variable domain: EAGVAQSPRYKIIEKRQSVAFWCNPISGHATLYWYQQILGQGPKLLIQFQNNGVVDDSQLPKDRFSAERLKGVDSTLKIQPAKLEDSAVYLCASSWGAAEAFFGQGTRLTVV.

CDR3: CASSPGQIGNTIYF. The CDR3 region has the DNA TGCGCCAGCAGCCCCGGACAGATCGGAAACACCATATATTTT. The V and J genes are TRBV5-1 and TRBJ1-3, with D maybe TRBD1 (6 bases). The V and J ends lost 4 bases and 4 bases respectively, with 12 bases between them. The CDR3 totals 14 residues. CDR1 is SGHRS and CDR2 is YFSETQ in the germline V gene.

This chain uses TRBV11-2 with TRBJ2-7; D tentatively fits TRBD1 or TRBD2 (5 bases each). CDR3 length: 11 residues. Trimming removed 8 bases at V and 0 bases at J, with 5 bases between. Germline V gene lookup returns CDR1 SGHAT and CDR2 FQNNGV. The CDR3 DNA sequence: TGTGCCAGCGGGGGCTCCTACGAGCAGTACTTC. Its protein is CASGGSYEQYF.

The rearrangement uses TRBV9 and TRBJ2-1; the D call may be TRBD1 or TRBD2 (5 bases each). The CDR3 spans 15 residues. The germline V gene has CDR1 SGDLS and CDR2 YYNGEE. The V gene lost 3 bases and the J gene lost 12 bases, with 22 bases spanning the gap. The CDR3 coding sequence is TGTGCCAGCAGCGCACCCGGGACGGCCTCCTTTGGGCAGTTCTTC. Protein: CASSAPGTASFGQFF.

Concerning this clone itself: Sequence at one end of the junction differs from germline and may be a read error. The rearrangement uses TRBV4-1 and TRBJ2-7, with 9 bases matching TRBD2. This CDR3 contains 15 residues. Germline values: CDR1 MGHRA, CDR2 YSYEKL. The CDR3 DNA sequence: TGCGCCAGCAGCCAATTGGGGACTAGCTCCGACGAGCAGTACTTC. As protein: CASSQLGTSSDEQYF.

CDR3 region: CASSLGRAQPTGELGLDTQYF. Written as DNA, the CDR3 is TGTGCCAGCAGCTTAGGAAGAGCCCAACCGACAGGGGAATTAGGGTTGGATACGCAGTATTTT. This chain links TRBV7-8 with TRBJ2-3, with 8 nucleotides matching TRBD1. The length of the CDR3 is 21 residues. Trimming removed 1 base from V and 6 bases from J; junction bases left unmatched: 24. In germline, CDR1 is SGHVS, CDR2 FQNEAQ. Full variable domain (missing parts from reference TRBV7-8 and TRBJ2-3): GAGVSQSPRYKVAKRGQDVALRCDPISGHVSLFWYQQALGQGPEFLTYFQNEAQLDKSGLPSDRFFAERPEGSVSTLKIQRTQQEDSAVYLCASSLGRAQPTGELGLDTQYFGPGTRLTVL.

The V call is TRBV6-5, the J call TRBJ1-1, with a tentative D call TRBD1 (5 bases). V gave up 0 bases and J gave up 6 bases, with 14 bases separating them. CDR3 length equals 15 residues. Germline CDR1 MNHEY, CDR2 SVGAGI. This CDR3 reads CASSYSFSGEPEAFF. CDR3 nucleotide sequence: TGTGCCAGCAGTTACTCATTTTCGGGGGAACCTGAAGCTTTCTTT.

This chain uses TRBV27 with TRBJ2-1; perhaps TRBD1 as D (6 bases). Per the germline V gene, CDR1 is MNHEY and CDR2 is SMNVEV (reference sequence). The CDR3 sequence is 14 residues long. Trimming removed 3 bases at V and 8 bases at J, with 14 bases between. CDR3 protein: CASSFWDTVDEQFF. The CDR3 DNA sequence: TGTGCCAGCAGTTTTTGGGACACCGTCGATGAGCAGTTCTTC.

The chain uses TRBV2 and TRBJ2-1; 10 bases fit TRBD2. Germline values: CDR1 SNHLY, CDR2 FYNNEI. The CDR3 consists of 13 residues. V dropped 6 bases and J dropped 10; count of bases not matched to a gene: 6. The CDR3 DNA follows: TGTGCCAGCAGCTTCAGCGGGGGGGGAGAGCAGTTCTTC. Its protein is CASSFSGGGEQFF. The full variable domain, rest sourced from reference TRBV2 and TRBJ2-1, is EPEVTQTPSHQVTQMGQEVILRCVPISNHLYFYWYRQILGQKVEFLVSFYNNEISEKSEIFDDQFSVERPDGSNFTLKIRSTKLEDSAMYFCASSFSGGGEQFFGPGTRLTVL.